This T cell receptor (beta chain) emerged from a study of immune evolution from preneoplasia to lung adenocarcinoma. Study-wide results and caveats: Top clone share appeared to fall from AAH through AIS, MIA, adenocarcinoma. Later-stage lesions seemingly showed higher T cell density and diversity than normal lung.

V was pared by 5 bases and J by 5 bases, with 9 bases between. Per germline, CDR1 SNHLY and CDR2 FYNNEI. The CDR3 is 12 amino acids. On this clone itself: The antigen is undetermined.

The data were produced by immunoSEQ multiplex PCR, yet TCRdb's version contains in-frame clones alone and is incomplete. The data show some 3,900 clones, over 75% seen once. Between the mid-2010s and the late 2010s, patients underwent resection in Japan or China. H&E slides confirmed each diagnosis, reviewed by two pathologists independently. This sequence joins TRBV2 and TRBJ1-2; D is ambiguous. The origin of this receptor is a person in their 70s with lung adenocarcinoma. The sample taken for sequencing was FFPE adjacent normal lung tissue. The DNA for the CDR3 is TGTGCCAGCAGTCCACGGGTGTATGGCTACACCTTC. Residues: CASSPRVYGYTF.